Shown below are 15 T cell receptor beta chains from a single sample sequenced in a study of blood T cell repertoires in COVID-19. The method was immunoSEQ multiplex PCR; TCRdb's version includes in-frame clones alone and lacks a portion of them. The repertoire holds approximately 180,000 clones, with 80% to 90% as singletons. The sequencing input was peripheral blood. The receptors shown here come from a woman over 75 with COVID-19, enrolled during active disease.

The V and J genes are TRBV5-5 and TRBJ1-2; 8 positions match TRBD1. Germline V gene lookup returns CDR1 SGHKS and CDR2 YYEKEE (reference sequence). The length of the CDR3 is 14 residues. The ends lost 4 bases at V and 4 bases at J; junction bases unmatched: 6. CDR3 DNA sequence: TGTGCCAGCAGCCTCCGGACAGGGATCTATGGCTACACCTTC. Residues: CASSLRTGIYGYTF.

The V gene is TRBV9, the J gene TRBJ2-3, with D tentatively TRBD2 (5 bases). The germline V gene encodes CDR1 SGDLS and CDR2 YYNGEE. The CDR3 sequence is 16 residues long. With 3 bases removed from V and 6 bases from J, the gap between germline ends came to 20 bases. The CDR3 DNA reads as TGTGCCAGCAGCGCCCCACCCCGGGGAAGTCCGGATACGCAGTATTTT. This gives the protein CASSAPPRGSPDTQYF.

The CDR3 nucleotides are TGTGCCAGCGGTCCCGGGGGTGGGTCCCAAGAGACCCAGTACTTC. Its translation: CASGPGGGSQETQYF. This chain connects TRBV28 to TRBJ2-5; D perhaps matches TRBD2 (6 bases). The germline CDR1 and CDR2 sequences are MDHEN and SYDVKM. V was shortened by 8 bases and J by 1 base, with 17 bases between the two germline ends. This CDR3 comprises 15 residues. The entire variable domain, with the rest obtained from reference TRBV28 and TRBJ2-5, is as follows: DVKVTQSSRYLVKRTGEKVFLECVQDMDHENMFWYRQDPGLGLRLIYFSYDVKMKEKGDIPEGYSVSREKKERFSLILESASTNQTSMYLCASGPGGGSQETQYFGPGTRLLVL.

The chain couples TRBV10-3 to TRBJ1-1; a possible D gene is TRBD1 (6 bases). CDR3 size: 15 residues. The germline gives CDR1 ENHRY, CDR2 SYGVKD. Trimming took off 0 bases at V and 2 bases at J, with 10 bases between the two ends. The DNA for the CDR3 is TGTGCCATCAGTGAGTCGGCCAGGGGAAACACTGAAGCTTTCTTT. Translation gives CAISESARGNTEAFF.

The CDR3 loop is CASGGQPNTEAFF. The CDR3 DNA follows: TGTGCCAGCGGGGGACAGCCGAACACTGAAGCTTTCTTT. The V call is TRBV7-2, the J call TRBJ1-1; 7 positions match TRBD1. CDR3 length: 13 amino acids. Trimming took 8 bases from V and 1 from J; bases not matched to a gene: 4. The germline CDR1 and CDR2 sequences are SGHTA and FQGNSA. The variable domain in full, completed from reference TRBV7-2 and TRBJ1-1, reads GAGVSQSPSNKVTEKGKDVELRCDPISGHTALYWYRQSLGQGLEFLIYFQGNSAPDKSGLPSDRFSAERTGGSVSTLTIQRTQQEDSAVYLCASGGQPNTEAFFGQGTRLTVV.

V usage is TRBV18 and J usage is TRBJ1-1; D unresolved. The CDR3 has 13 residues. The germline V gene has CDR1 KGHSH and CDR2 LQKENI. V lost 5 bases and J 0 bases, leaving 7 bases between the germline ends. The chain's CDR3 is CASSAGMNTEAFF. The CDR3 DNA reads TGTGCCAGCTCAGCCGGGATGAACACTGAAGCTTTCTTT.

The gene calls are TRBV3-1 (or the pseudogene TRBV3-2) and TRBJ2-1; 7 bases match TRBD1. Germline CDR1 is LGHDT and CDR2 is YNNKEL (reference sequence). This CDR3 has 15 amino acids. J gave up 4 bases and V 4 bases, and 7 bases lay outside the gene matches. The CDR3 nucleotides are TGTGCCAGCAGCCCGACCCAGACAGGGTACAATGAGCAGTTCTTC. As protein: CASSPTQTGYNEQFF.

The CDR3 region has the DNA TGTGCCAGCAGCCAAGATAAGGGCGGGAGGCCGTACAATGAGCAGTTCTTC. Protein product: CASSQDKGGRPYNEQFF. The chain couples TRBV4-2 to TRBJ2-1, with TRBD2 identical over 8 bases. With 0 bases clipped from V and 4 bases from J, the junction kept 8 bases outside the gene matches. The CDR3 length is 17 residues. Per germline, CDR1 LGHNA and CDR2 YNFKEQ.

The chain carries TRBV6-6 and TRBJ2-7, with 7 bases that match TRBD1. There are 13 residues in the CDR3. Germline V gene sequence: CDR1 MNHNY, CDR2 SVGAGI (reference sequence). The J segment lost 3 bases and the V segment lost 8 bases, leaving 7 bases of the junction unmatched. The CDR3: CASGSRGSYEQYF. CDR3 DNA: TGTGCCAGCGGGAGCAGGGGGAGCTACGAGCAGTACTTC.

The genes are TRBV7-9 and TRBJ2-1; D remains ambiguous. Trimming removed 2 bases at V and 4 bases at J, with 6 bases between. This CDR3 is built from 13 residues. From germline, CDR1 is SEHNR and CDR2 FQNEAQ (reference sequence). CDR3 amino acids: CASSLQTYNEQFF. The CDR3 region has the DNA TGTGCCAGCAGCTTACAGACATACAATGAGCAGTTCTTC.

V is TRBV24-1 and J is TRBJ2-2; the D gene is possibly TRBD1 (6 bases). Per germline, CDR1 KGHDR and CDR2 SFDVKD. Trimming shortened V by 3 bases and J by 7 bases, and 14 bases separated the two germline ends. The CDR3 spans 15 residues. As DNA, the CDR3 is TGTGCCACCAGTGATCGGCGGACAGTTAACGGGGAGCTGTTTTTT. Translated: CATSDRRTVNGELFF.

This chain joins TRBV2 and TRBJ2-7; a possible D gene is TRBD1 (6 bases). In germline, CDR1 is SNHLY, CDR2 FYNNEI. This CDR3 is built from 13 residues. The V gene lost 3 bases and the J gene lost 6 bases, with 12 bases spanning the gap. The DNA of the CDR3 is TGTGCCAGCAGTGACGGGACAACAATCGAGCAGTACTTC. This encodes CASSDGTTIEQYF.

The V call is TRBV5-8, the J call TRBJ1-5; D is uncertain. The CDR3 consists of 13 residues. Germline values: CDR1 SGHTS, CDR2 YDEGEE. V was pared by 0 bases and J by 5 bases, with 6 bases between. For the CDR3, the DNA is TGTGCCAGCAGCTTGGTGACTCATCAGCCCCAGCATTTT. This translates into CASSLVTHQPQHF.

V and J are TRBV7-6 and TRBJ2-1, with 10 bases matching TRBD2. The length of the CDR3 is 18 residues. The V and J ends lost 2 bases and 2 bases, in that order; junction bases with no gene match: 9. Germline CDR1 reads SGHVS; CDR2 reads FNYEAQ. CDR3 residues: CASSLRLAGVETYNEQFF. The DNA for the CDR3 is TGTGCCAGCAGCTTACGGCTAGCGGGAGTGGAAACCTACAATGAGCAGTTCTTC. Full variable domain (missing parts from reference TRBV7-6 and TRBJ2-1): GAGVSQSPRYKVTKRGQDVALRCDPISGHVSLYWYRQALGQGPEFLTYFNYEAQQDKSGLPNDRFSAERPEGSISTLTIQRTEQRDSAMYRCASSLRLAGVETYNEQFFGPGTRLTVL.

The V gene is TRBV5-1, the J gene TRBJ1-1; unclear D gene. Trimming left V 0 bases short and J 3 bases short, with 12 bases between. Germline V gene data show CDR1 as SGHRS and CDR2 as YFSETQ. There are 15 residues in the CDR3. The DNA of the CDR3 is TGCGCCAGCAGCTTGGAGCGGGGAGGTTACACTGAAGCTTTCTTT. Translated: CASSLERGGYTEAFF. The full variable domain, its missing parts supplied by reference TRBV5-1 and TRBJ1-1, is KAGVTQTPRYLIKTRGQQVTLSCSPISGHRSVSWYQQTPGQGLQFLFEYFSETQRNKGNFPGRFSGRQFSNSRSEMNVSTLELGDSALYLCASSLERGGYTEAFFGQGTRLTVV.